This T cell receptor (beta chain) was retrieved from a study of T cells in Graves' hyperthyroidism and ophthalmopathy. This clonotype turned up a few times. Disease duration under 2 months; hyperthyroidism patients were aged 18 to 65. Regions amplified from RNA transcripts were the TCR beta CDR3 regions. HTBI primers were the set used in a first-round RT-PCR of the TCR CDR3. MiXCR was run by TCRdb on the multiplex PCR reads, yielding one entry per CDR3 protein. The profile shows 800,000 or so distinct CDR3 sequences, around 38% of them singletons. The CDR3 loop spans 14 amino acids. Trimming removed 5 bases from V and 5 bases from J, with 13 bases in between.

The sequenced sample consisted of blood. This chain uses TRBV12-3 or TRBV12-4 with TRBJ1-5, with D possibly matching TRBD1 (6 bases). The TCR was taken from a man between 18 and 35 years old with Graves' hyperthyroidism. The CDR3 bases are TGTGCCAGCAGTCTTGACAGGAACCATCAGCCCCAGCATTTT. As protein: CASSLDRNHQPQHF.